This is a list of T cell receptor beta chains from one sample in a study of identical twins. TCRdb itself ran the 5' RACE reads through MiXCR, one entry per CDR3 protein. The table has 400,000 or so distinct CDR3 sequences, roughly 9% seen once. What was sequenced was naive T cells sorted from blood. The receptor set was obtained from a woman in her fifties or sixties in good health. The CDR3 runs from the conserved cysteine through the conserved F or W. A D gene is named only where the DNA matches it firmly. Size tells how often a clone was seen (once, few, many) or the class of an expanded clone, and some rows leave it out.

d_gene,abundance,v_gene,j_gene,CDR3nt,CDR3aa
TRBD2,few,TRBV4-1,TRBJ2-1,TGCGCCAGCAGCCACGGATTTTTGACTAGCGGGAGTGGCAATGAGCAGTTCTTC,CASSHGFLTSGSGNEQFF
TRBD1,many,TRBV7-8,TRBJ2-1,TGTGCCAGCAGCCCTCTGGGGGGACAGGGCAATGAGCAGTTCTTC,CASSPLGGQGNEQFF
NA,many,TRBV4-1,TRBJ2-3,TGCGCCAGCAGCCAAGTAAGCGGATACACAGATACGCAGTATTTT,CASSQVSGYTDTQYF
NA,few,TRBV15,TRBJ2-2,TGTGCCTACCGGGCGGGATTCACCGGGGAGCTGTTTTTT,CAYRAGFTGELFF
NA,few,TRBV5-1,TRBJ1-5,TGCGCCAGCAGCTTGGCCGGACCCTGGGATGGCAATCAGCCCCAGCATTTT,CASSLAGPWDGNQPQHF
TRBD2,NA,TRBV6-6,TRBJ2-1,TGTGCCAGCAGTTACGAAGAGTGGACTAGCTGGAGAGGAGAGCAGTTCTTC,CASSYEEWTSWRGEQFF
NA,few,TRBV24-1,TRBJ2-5,TGTGCCACCAGTGATATCGGGCGGGCCGGAGAGACCCAGTACTTC,CATSDIGRAGETQYF
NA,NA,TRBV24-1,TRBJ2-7,TGTGCCACCAGTGACCTCCGAAACCCCTACGAGCAGTACTTC,CATSDLRNPYEQYF
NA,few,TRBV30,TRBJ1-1,TGTGCCTGGAGTCCCGATGGGGGGACTGAAGCTTTCTTT,CAWSPDGGTEAFF
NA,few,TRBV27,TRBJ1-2,TGTGCCAGCAGTTTCGGAGCAGGGCTTAATGGCTACACCTTC,CASSFGAGLNGYTF
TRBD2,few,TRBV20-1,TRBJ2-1,TGCAGTGCGAAACAAGCGGGGGGATGGGGCAATGAGCAGTTCTTC,CSAKQAGGWGNEQFF
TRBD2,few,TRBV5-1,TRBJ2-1,TGCGCCAGCAGCGGGCTAGCGGGAACTCTATCCTACAATGAGCAGTTCTTC,CASSGLAGTLSYNEQFF
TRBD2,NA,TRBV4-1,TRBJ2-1,TGCGCCAACAGCCTAGCGGCCGCGATGTACAATGAGCAGTTCTTC,CANSLAAAMYNEQFF
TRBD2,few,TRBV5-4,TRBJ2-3,TGTGCCAGCAGCTTGTCTCTAGCGGGAGTTAGCACAGATACGCAGTATTTT,CASSLSLAGVSTDTQYF
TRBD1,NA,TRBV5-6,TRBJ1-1,TGTGCCAGCAGCTTGGGAGGGACAGGGCTGAACACTGAAGCTTTCTTT,CASSLGGTGLNTEAFF
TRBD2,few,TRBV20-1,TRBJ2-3,TGCAGCACCCAGCGGGAGTCTTTTACAGATACGCAGTATTTT,CSTQRESFTDTQYF
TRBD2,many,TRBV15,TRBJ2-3,TGTGCCACCAGCAGAGATCCCCGCGGTGGAACCGGGAGGTCTGGTACGCAGTATTTT,CATSRDPRGGTGRSGTQYF
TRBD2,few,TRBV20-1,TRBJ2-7,TGCAGTGCTATCCCTAGCGGACTAAACTACGAGCAGTACTTC,CSAIPSGLNYEQYF
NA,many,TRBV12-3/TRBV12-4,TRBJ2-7,TGTGCCAGCAGTTTAGCGAGTGCCTACGAGCAGTACTTC,CASSLASAYEQYF
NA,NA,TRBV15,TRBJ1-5,TGTGCCACCAGCAGAGATTGGCAGGCAGGGAGCAATCAGCCCCAGCATTTT,CATSRDWQAGSNQPQHF
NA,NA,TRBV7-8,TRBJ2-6,TGTGCCAGCAGCTTAGCCCCCGGTACTGGGGCCAACGTCCTGACTTTC,CASSLAPGTGANVLTF
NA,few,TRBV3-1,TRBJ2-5,TGTGCCAGCAGCCAGCCCCCCGCAGAGACCCAGTACTTC,CASSQPPAETQYF
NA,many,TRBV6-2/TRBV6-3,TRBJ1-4,TGTGCCAGCACTAATCCAATTAATGAAAAACTGTTTTTT,CASTNPINEKLFF
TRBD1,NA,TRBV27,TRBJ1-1,TGTGCCAGCAGTTGGACAGGAACCACTGAAGCTTTCTTT,CASSWTGTTEAFF
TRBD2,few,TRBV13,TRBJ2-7,TGTGCCAGCAGCCGGGGACTATTGTACGAGCAGTACTTC,CASSRGLLYEQYF
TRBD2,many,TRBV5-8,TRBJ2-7,TGTGCCAGCAGCCCCGGACTAGCGGGACTCTACGAGCAGTACTTC,CASSPGLAGLYEQYF
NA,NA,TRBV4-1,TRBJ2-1,TGCGCCAGCAGCCTTACCCTAGCGAGGGAAGAGAGTGAGCAGTTCTTC,CASSLTLAREESEQFF
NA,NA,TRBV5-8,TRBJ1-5,TGTGCCAGCAGCTTATGGGGGAAAGGTGATCAGCCCCAGCATTTT,CASSLWGKGDQPQHF
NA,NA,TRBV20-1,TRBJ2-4,TGCAGTGCCGCGATGACAAATCTAGCCAAAAACATTCAGTACTTC,CSAAMTNLAKNIQYF
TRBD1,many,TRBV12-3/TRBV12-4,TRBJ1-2,TGTGCCAGCACCCAAACATCCCCCAGGGGGCTTGGCTACACCTTC,CASTQTSPRGLGYTF
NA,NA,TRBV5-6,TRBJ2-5,TGTGCCAGCAGCTTGGGGCTGGGTTTGGAGACCCAGTACTTC,CASSLGLGLETQYF
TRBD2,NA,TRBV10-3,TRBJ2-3,TGTGCCATCAGCGGGACTAGCGGGAGTTTGGATACGCAGTATTTT,CAISGTSGSLDTQYF
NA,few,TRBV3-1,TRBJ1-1,TGTGCCAGCAGCCAGGGTAGGACCACTGAAGCTTTCTTT,CASSQGRTTEAFF
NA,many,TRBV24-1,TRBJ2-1,TGTGCCACCAGTGAGAGGAGAGGCTCCTACAATGAGCAGTTCTTC,CATSERRGSYNEQFF
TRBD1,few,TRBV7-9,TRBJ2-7,TGTGCCAGCAGCTTAGCCTGGACAGGGGACGAGCAGTACTTC,CASSLAWTGDEQYF